The TCR beta chain described here comes from a study of shared clonotypes between healthy human individuals (dated by TCRdb to 2018 to 2021). With respect to the entire study: A couple of women and a few men aged 18 to 49 years were included in the cohort. Each donor's leukapheresis produced roughly between roughly 0.85 and 9 billion PBMCs. Blood TCR repertoires of about 5 healthy adults were deeply sequenced to estimate repertoire size and the extent of clonotype sharing between individuals. For each donor, CD4 naive and CD4 memory were each given three plates, CD8 naive was given two plates, and CD8 memory was given one plate. To increase sequencing depth and limit assay-specific biases, TCR repertoire library preparation and sequencing were carried out by different laboratories using diverse techniques. What the research found in general, with its limitations: Pairwise subsampling indicated that sequencing depth was expected to affect the degree of clonotype sharing among donors. Even with the large sequencing depth, rarefaction of the sorted-subset datasets indicated that sequencing was incomplete. Larger estimated clonotype richness was generally found for naive subsets than for memory subsets. Across a few donors, around 5% of naive CD4, approximately 3.5% of naive CD8, 2% to 2.5% of memory CD4, and 0.4% of memory CD8 clonotypes were shared. Clonotypes shared by all four sorted-subset donors showed higher generation probabilities than non-shared clonotypes. Sampling was restricted to blood, and TCR repertoires in tissues likely differ from the TCR repertoires found in blood. The small number of donors limited the genetic and exposure-history diversity represented.

Notes on this clone: It has no known antigen specificity. The record has no base qualities; no much larger clone is one base away.

The donors were healthy, HIV-negative adults with no recently reported acute infections or vaccinations. Every donor was a Caucasian adult living in Nashville, Tennessee, USA. Magnetic negative selection was used to enrich CD4+ T cells, after which naive cells were positively selected on CD45RA and the negative fraction became the memory subset. Blood was obtained by leukapheresis, after which PBMCs were separated by Ficoll-Histopaque density gradient centrifugation and cryopreserved in liquid nitrogen vapor phase. Purity and quantity of every magnetically sorted T cell population were checked by analytical flow cytometry. Genomic DNA was isolated from each sorted fraction and quantified by UV absorbance on a Nanodrop 2000c. Using the deep immunoSEQ assay, TCR CDR3 regions were amplified from genomic DNA by multiplex PCR. Extracted genomic DNA from each cell subset was spread evenly across all wells of several immunoSEQ 96-well plates, with each plate serving as a replicate. Each replicate PCR for sorted subsets received about 220 ng genomic DNA, equal to about 30,000 T cell genomes. Purified libraries were quantified with a Qubit 3.0 fluorometer, sized on a Bioanalyzer 2100, and re-quantified with the KAPA Library Quantification kit. Each immunoSEQ 96-well plate was sequenced on its own single-read 150-cycle Illumina NextSeq 550 flow cell. As for the authors' bioinformatics: Because the immunoSEQ output included only junctional sequences and no quality scores, the filtering could not be the same as the filtering used for full-length reads. To assign V/J genes and CDR3, sequences were annotated using PyIR, a Python wrapper for IgBLAST v1.9, with IMGT germline references. Reads were filtered out if the reads had weak V/J assignments (E-value above 1e-6), no CDR3, stop codons, out-of-frame junctions, or ambiguous translated residues. A V3J clonotype was defined by an identical inferred V gene, J gene, and CDR3 amino acid sequence. The percentage overlap between two repertoires was calculated by dividing the number of shared unique clonotypes by the size of the smaller repertoire. RTK rarefaction, the Chao1 estimator, and Recon v2.1 estimates of unobserved clonotypes were used to assess repertoire richness. OLGA was used to compute generation probabilities for all TCRbeta clonotypes that the gDNA method yielded from a few donors. In TCRdb, the immuneACCESS table is reduced to in-frame sequences with V and J assigned. These tables do not hold every clone; where another copy was compared, an unresolved V gene accounts for under half, and the others remain unexplained. V and J calls and clone size follow that table, whereas D and trimming were derived from the DNA. Counted in this sample were about a million clones; approximately 80% of them appeared once. Jointly, the top ten make up 0.89% of the sample.

Looking up the germline V gene yields CDR1 SGHDN and CDR2 FVKESK. V has 3 bases trimmed and J has 2 bases trimmed; junction bases matching no gene number 11. Including cysteine and phenylalanine, the CDR3 has 17 amino acids. The CDR3 DNA has 51 bases and is translated from base 1. Recombination linked TRBV14 to TRBJ2-5; TRBD1 matches 8 bases in the middle. Sequencing was carried out using memory CD4+ T cells from PBMCs. Taken with the paper, the label for cell subset or site translates to: CD45RA-negative fraction. The source is a young man in good health. Some clones in this sample may be carry-over from other donors' samples. The DNA sequence is TGTGCCAGCAGCCACCCCTGGACAGGGTCCTTTCAAGAGACCCAGTACTTC. Its protein product is CASSHPWTGSFQETQYF.